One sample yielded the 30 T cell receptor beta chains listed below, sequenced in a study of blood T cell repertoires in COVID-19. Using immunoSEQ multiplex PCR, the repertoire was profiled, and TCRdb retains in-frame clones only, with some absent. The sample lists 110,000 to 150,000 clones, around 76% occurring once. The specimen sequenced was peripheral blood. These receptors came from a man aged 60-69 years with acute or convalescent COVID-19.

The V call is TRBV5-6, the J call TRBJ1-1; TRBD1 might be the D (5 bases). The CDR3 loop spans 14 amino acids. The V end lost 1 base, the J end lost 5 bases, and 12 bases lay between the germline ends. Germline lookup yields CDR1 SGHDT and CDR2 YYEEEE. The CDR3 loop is CASSLNRGWTEAFF. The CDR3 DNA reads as TGTGCCAGCAGCTTGAATAGGGGATGGACTGAAGCTTTCTTT.

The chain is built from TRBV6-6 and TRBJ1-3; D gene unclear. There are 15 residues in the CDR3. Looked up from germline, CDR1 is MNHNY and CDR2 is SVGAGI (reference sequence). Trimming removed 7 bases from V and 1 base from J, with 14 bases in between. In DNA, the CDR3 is TGTGCCAGCACAAACCTAGGGAGGTCTGGAAACACCATATATTTT. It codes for CASTNLGRSGNTIYF.

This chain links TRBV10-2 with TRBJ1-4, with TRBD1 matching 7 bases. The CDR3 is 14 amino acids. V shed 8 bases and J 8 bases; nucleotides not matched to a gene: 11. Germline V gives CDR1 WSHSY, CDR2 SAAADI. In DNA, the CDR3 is TGCGCCAGCGCACCCGGGACAGTGCGGGAAAAACTGTTTTTT. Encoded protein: CASAPGTVREKLFF.

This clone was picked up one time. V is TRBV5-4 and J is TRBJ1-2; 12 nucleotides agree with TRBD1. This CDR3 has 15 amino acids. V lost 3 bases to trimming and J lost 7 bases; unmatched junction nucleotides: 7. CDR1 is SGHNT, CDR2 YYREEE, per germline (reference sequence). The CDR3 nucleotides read TGTGCCAGCAGCTCGGGACAGGGGGCGGCGGGTGGCTACACCTTC. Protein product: CASSSGQGAAGGYTF.

The chain's CDR3 is CASSTNRDQPQHF. The CDR3 nucleotides read TGTGCCAGCAGCACCAACAGGGATCAGCCCCAGCATTTT. V and J are TRBV5-8 and TRBJ1-5; the D gene is possibly TRBD1 (6 bases). The germline gives CDR1 SGHTS, CDR2 YDEGEE. This CDR3 is 13 amino acids long. V lost 4 bases and J 5 bases, leaving 10 bases between the germline ends.

CDR3 sequence reads: CASSEVGDSPLHF. The CDR3 DNA is TGTGCCAGCAGTGAAGTCGGGGATTCACCCCTCCACTTT. The V and J genes are TRBV6-1 and TRBJ1-6; D call uncertain. The length of the CDR3 is 13 residues. Between the trimmed V and J ends, which lost 1 base and 8 bases, there was a span of 6 bases. Germline values: CDR1 MNHNS, CDR2 SASEGT.

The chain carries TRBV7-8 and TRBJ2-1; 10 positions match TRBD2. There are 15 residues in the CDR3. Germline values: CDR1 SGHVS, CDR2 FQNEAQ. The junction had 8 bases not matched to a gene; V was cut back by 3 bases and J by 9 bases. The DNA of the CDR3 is TGTGCCAGCAGCTTTAGTGCTAGCGGGAGACCTGAGCAGTTCTTC. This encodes CASSFSASGRPEQFF.

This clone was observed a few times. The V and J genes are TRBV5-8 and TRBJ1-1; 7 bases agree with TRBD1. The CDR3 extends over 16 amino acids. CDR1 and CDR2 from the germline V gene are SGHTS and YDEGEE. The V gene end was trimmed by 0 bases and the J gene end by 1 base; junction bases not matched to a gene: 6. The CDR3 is CASSLARYRGNTEAFF. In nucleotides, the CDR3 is TGTGCCAGCAGCTTGGCTCGGTACAGGGGGAACACTGAAGCTTTCTTT. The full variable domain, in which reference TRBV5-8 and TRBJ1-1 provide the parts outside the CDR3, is EAGVTQSPTHLIKTRGQQATLRCSPISGHTSVYWYQQALGLGLQFLLWYDEGEERNRGNFPPRFSGRQFPNYSSELNVNALELEDSALYLCASSLARYRGNTEAFFGQGTRLTVV.

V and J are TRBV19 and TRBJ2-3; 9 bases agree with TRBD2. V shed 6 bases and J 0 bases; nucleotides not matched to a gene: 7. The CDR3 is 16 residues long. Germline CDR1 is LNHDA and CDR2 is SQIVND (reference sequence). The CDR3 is CASSATSGASTDTQYF. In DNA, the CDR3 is TGTGCCAGTAGCGCGACTAGCGGAGCTAGCACAGATACGCAGTATTTT.

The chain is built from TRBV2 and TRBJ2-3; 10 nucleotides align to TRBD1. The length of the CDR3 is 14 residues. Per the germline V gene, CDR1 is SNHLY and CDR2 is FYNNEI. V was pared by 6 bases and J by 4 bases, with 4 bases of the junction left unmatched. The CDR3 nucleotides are TGTGCCAGCAGAACGGACAGGGGGGCAGATACGCAGTATTTT. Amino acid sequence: CASRTDRGADTQYF.

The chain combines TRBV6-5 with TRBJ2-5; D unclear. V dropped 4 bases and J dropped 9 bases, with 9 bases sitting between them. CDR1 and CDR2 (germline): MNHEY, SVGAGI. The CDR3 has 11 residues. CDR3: CASSFTGSQYF. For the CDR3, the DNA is TGTGCCAGCAGTTTCACGGGTTCCCAGTACTTC.

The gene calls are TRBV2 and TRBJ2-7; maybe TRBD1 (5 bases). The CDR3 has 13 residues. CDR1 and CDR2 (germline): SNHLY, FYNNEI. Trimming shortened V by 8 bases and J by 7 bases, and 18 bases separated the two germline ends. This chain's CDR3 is CASEKGPFREQYF. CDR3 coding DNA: TGTGCCAGCGAAAAGGGGCCGTTTCGGGAGCAGTACTTC.

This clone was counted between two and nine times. The CDR3 here is CASSQDPTDSPLHF. The CDR3 nucleotides read TGTGCCAGCAGCCAAGATCCGACTGATTCACCCCTCCACTTT. This chain joins TRBV4-2 and TRBJ1-6; no clear D. The CDR3 loop spans 14 amino acids. Germline V gene lookup returns CDR1 LGHNA and CDR2 YNFKEQ. V was shortened by 0 bases and J by 8 bases, with 8 bases between the two germline ends.

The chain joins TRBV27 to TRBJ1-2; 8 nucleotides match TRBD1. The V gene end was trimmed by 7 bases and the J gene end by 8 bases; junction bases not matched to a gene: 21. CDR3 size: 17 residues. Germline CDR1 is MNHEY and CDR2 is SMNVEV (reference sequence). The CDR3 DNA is TGTGCCAGCACCCTCTTCCCCGCGACAGGGGCTATAGGGGGCTACACCTTC. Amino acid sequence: CASTLFPATGAIGGYTF.

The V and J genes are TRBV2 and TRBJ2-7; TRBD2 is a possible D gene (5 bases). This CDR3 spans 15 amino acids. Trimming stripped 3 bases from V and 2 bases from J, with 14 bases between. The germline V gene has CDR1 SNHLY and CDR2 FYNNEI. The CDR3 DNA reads TGTGCCAGCAGTGAGCAGGACGGGGAGACCTACGAGCAGTACTTC. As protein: CASSEQDGETYEQYF.

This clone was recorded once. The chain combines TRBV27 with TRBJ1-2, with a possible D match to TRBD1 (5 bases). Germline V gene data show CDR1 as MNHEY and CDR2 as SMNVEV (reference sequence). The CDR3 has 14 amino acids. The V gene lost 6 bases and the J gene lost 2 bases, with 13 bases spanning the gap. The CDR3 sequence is CASRRTGSNYGYTF. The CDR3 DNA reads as TGTGCCAGCAGACGAACAGGAAGCAACTATGGCTACACCTTC.

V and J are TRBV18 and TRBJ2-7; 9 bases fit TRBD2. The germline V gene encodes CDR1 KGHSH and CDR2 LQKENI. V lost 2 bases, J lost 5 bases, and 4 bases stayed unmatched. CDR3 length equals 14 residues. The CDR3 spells CASSPSGRLHEQYF. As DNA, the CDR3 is TGTGCCAGCTCACCAAGCGGGAGGTTACACGAGCAGTACTTC.

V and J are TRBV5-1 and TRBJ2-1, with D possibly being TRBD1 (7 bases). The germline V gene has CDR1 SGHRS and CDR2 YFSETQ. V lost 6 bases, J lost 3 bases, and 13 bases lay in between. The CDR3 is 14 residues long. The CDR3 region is CASNGGGLYNEQFF. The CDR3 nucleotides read TGCGCCAGCAATGGAGGGGGCCTCTACAATGAGCAGTTCTTC.

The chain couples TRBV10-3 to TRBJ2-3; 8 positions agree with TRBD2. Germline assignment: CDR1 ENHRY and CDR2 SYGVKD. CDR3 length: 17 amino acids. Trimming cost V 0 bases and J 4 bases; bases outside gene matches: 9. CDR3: CAISESPGLEGADTQYF. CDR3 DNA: TGTGCCATCAGTGAGTCGCCGGGACTAGAGGGTGCAGATACGCAGTATTTT.

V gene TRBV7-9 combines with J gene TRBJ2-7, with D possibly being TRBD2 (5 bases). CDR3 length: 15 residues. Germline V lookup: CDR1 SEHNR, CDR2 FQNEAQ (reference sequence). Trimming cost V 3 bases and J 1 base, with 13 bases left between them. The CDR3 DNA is TGTGCCAGCAGCTTCGGCGGGTCTCATTCCTACGAGCAGTACTTC. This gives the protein CASSFGGSHSYEQYF.

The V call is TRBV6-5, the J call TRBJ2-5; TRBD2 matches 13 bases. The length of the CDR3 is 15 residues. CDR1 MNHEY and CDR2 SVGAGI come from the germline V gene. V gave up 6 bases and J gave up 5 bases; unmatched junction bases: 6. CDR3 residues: CASSPGTSGIETQYF. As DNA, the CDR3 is TGTGCCAGCAGCCCCGGGACTAGCGGGATCGAGACCCAGTACTTC.

CDR3 loop: CASSVGLAGASTDTQYF. The CDR3 DNA sequence: TGTGCCAGCAGCGTAGGACTAGCGGGAGCTAGCACAGATACGCAGTATTTT. This chain uses TRBV9 with TRBJ2-3; 12 positions match TRBD2. This CDR3 has 17 amino acids. CDR1 is SGDLS, CDR2 YYNGEE, per germline. The J segment lost 0 bases and the V segment lost 0 bases, leaving 2 bases of the junction unmatched. Complete variable domain (other parts from reference TRBV9 and TRBJ2-3): DSGVTQTPKHLITATGQRVTLRCSPRSGDLSVYWYQQSLDQGLQFLIQYYNGEERAKGNILERFSAQQFPDLHSELNLSSLELGDSALYFCASSVGLAGASTDTQYFGPGTRLTVL.

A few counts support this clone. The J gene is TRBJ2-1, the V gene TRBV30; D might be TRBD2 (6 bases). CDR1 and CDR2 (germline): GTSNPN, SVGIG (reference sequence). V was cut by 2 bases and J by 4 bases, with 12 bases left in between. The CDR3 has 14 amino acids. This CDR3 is CAWSPPGVYNEQFF. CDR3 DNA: TGTGCCTGGAGTCCACCGGGAGTTTACAATGAGCAGTTCTTC.

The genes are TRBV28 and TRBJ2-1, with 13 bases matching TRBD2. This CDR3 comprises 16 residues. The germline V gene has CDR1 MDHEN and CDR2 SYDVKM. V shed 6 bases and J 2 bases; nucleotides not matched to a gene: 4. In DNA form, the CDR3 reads TGTGCCAGCAGCCCTACTAGCGGGAGGGCCTACAATGAGCAGTTCTTC. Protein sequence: CASSPTSGRAYNEQFF. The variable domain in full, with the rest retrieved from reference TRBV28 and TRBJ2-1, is DVKVTQSSRYLVKRTGEKVFLECVQDMDHENMFWYRQDPGLGLRLIYFSYDVKMKEKGDIPEGYSVSREKKERFSLILESASTNQTSMYLCASSPTSGRAYNEQFFGPGTRLTVL.

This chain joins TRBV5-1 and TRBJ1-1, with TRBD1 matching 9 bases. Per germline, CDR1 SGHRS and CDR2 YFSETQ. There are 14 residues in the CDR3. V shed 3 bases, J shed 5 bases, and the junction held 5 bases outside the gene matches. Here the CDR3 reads CASSSGQGGTEAFF. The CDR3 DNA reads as TGCGCCAGCAGCTCGGGACAGGGTGGAACTGAAGCTTTCTTT.

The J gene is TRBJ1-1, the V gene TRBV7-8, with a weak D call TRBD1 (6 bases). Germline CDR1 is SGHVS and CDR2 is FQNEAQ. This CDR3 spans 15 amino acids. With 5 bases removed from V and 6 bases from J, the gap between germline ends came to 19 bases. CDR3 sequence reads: CASSPDRNGRAEAFF. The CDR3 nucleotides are TGTGCCAGCAGCCCAGACAGGAATGGTCGAGCTGAAGCTTTCTTT.

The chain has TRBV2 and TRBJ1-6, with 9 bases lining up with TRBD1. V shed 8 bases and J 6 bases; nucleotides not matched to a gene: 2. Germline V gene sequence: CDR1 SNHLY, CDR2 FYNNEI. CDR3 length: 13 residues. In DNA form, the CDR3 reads TGTGCCAGCCGGGACAGGGCTAATTCACCCCTCCACTTT. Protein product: CASRDRANSPLHF. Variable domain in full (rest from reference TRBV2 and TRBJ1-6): EPEVTQTPSHQVTQMGQEVILRCVPISNHLYFYWYRQILGQKVEFLVSFYNNEISEKSEIFDDQFSVERPDGSNFTLKIRSTKLEDSAMYFCASRDRANSPLHFGNGTRLTVT.

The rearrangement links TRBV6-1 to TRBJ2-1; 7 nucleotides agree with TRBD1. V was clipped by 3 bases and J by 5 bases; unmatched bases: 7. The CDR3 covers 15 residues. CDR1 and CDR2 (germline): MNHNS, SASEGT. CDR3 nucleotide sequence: TGTGCCAGCAGTGACCCAAGGACAGGCAACAATGAGCAGTTCTTC. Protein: CASSDPRTGNNEQFF.

CDR3 DNA sequence: TGTGCCAGCAGCCCTGGGCACAATGAGCAGTTCTTC. This codes for CASSPGHNEQFF. The chain joins TRBV7-9 to TRBJ2-1; D ambiguous. This CDR3 spans 12 amino acids. Germline values: CDR1 SEHNR, CDR2 FQNEAQ (reference sequence). The ends were cut back, 5 bases at V and 5 bases at J, with 7 bases in the middle.

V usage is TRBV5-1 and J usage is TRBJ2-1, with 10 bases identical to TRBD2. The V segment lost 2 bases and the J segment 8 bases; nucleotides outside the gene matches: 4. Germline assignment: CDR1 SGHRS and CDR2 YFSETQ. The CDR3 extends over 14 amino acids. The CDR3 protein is CASSFLAGVDEQFF. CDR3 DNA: TGCGCCAGCAGCTTTCTAGCGGGAGTTGATGAGCAGTTCTTC.